Presented here are 9 T cell receptor beta chains from one specimen sequenced in a study of PD-L1 blockade in urothelial cancer. Only in-frame clones appear in the TCRdb table, and some are missing; sequencing was by immunoSEQ multiplex PCR. The table has around 66,000 clones, approximately 91% seen once. Time point: peripheral blood 6 weeks after treatment start. The sample consisted of PBMCs, taken around atezolizumab (anti-PD-L1) treatment. Source of these receptors: a man in his sixties with urothelial cancer.

V is TRBV7-3 and J is TRBJ2-2, with D unresolved. CDR3 length: 14 amino acids. Germline-derived CDR1 and CDR2 are SGHTA and FQGTGA. V gave up 5 bases and J gave up 4 bases, with 11 bases separating them. The CDR3 protein is CASSIRHLTGELFF. DNA for the CDR3: TGTGCCAGCAGCATAAGACACCTCACCGGGGAGCTGTTTTTT. Based on the CDR3 plus reference TRBV7-3 and TRBJ2-2, the full variable domain is GAGVSQTPSNKVTEKGKYVELRCDPISGHTALYWYRQSLGQGPEFLIYFQGTGAADDSGLPNDRFFAVRPEGSVSTLKIQRTERGDSAVYLCASSIRHLTGELFFGEGSRLTVL.

The V gene is TRBV4-1, the J gene TRBJ2-1; 13 nucleotides align to TRBD2. V lost 4 bases and J lost 6; bases outside the gene matches: 0. This CDR3 region has 14 residues. Germline CDR1 is MGHRA and CDR2 is YSYEKL. The CDR3 protein is CASSRTSGSNEQFF. Written as DNA, the CDR3 is TGCGCCAGCAGCCGGACTAGCGGGAGCAATGAGCAGTTCTTC.

This sequence joins TRBV25-1 and TRBJ2-5; tentative D call: TRBD2 (7 bases). The CDR3 sequence is 18 residues long. Looked up from germline, CDR1 is MGHDK and CDR2 is SYGVNS. V gave up 2 bases and J gave up 4 bases, with 23 bases separating them. The CDR3 DNA reads as TGTGCCAGCAGTGAAGGAACTAGCGCTACCCGAGGGGGAGAGACCCAGTACTTC. This translates into CASSEGTSATRGGETQYF.

The rearrangement links TRBV6-5 to TRBJ2-1; 11 nucleotides line up with TRBD1. J was trimmed by 6 bases and V by 5 bases; bases with no gene match: 6. The CDR3 consists of 15 residues. CDR1 is MNHEY, CDR2 SVGAGI, per germline. In nucleotides, the CDR3 is TGTGCCAGCAGTCGGAGGACAGGGGGCTTCAATGAGCAGTTCTTC. Its protein is CASSRRTGGFNEQFF.

The gene calls are TRBV5-4 and TRBJ1-1; D remains ambiguous. V lost 0 bases to trimming and J lost 1 base, with 7 bases between them. The CDR3 totals 14 residues. The germline gives CDR1 SGHNT, CDR2 YYREEE (reference sequence). The CDR3 DNA is TGTGCCAGCAGCTTGGTAGGAGGGAACACTGAAGCTTTCTTT. Amino acid sequence: CASSLVGGNTEAFF.

The V call is TRBV9, the J call TRBJ1-1; D remains unclear. The CDR3 contains 14 residues. V lost 5 bases, J lost 6 bases, and 17 bases lay in between. CDR1 SGDLS and CDR2 YYNGEE come from the germline V gene. In DNA form, the CDR3 reads TGTGCCAGCAGTCCTTCCATTCCCGACTCTGAAGCTTTCTTT. As protein: CASSPSIPDSEAFF.

This clone was detected only once. The genes are TRBV6-1 and TRBJ2-3, with a possible D match to TRBD1 (6 bases). Germline CDR1 MNHNS, CDR2 SASEGT. The CDR3 spans 14 residues. V was cut by 7 bases and J by 5 bases, with 16 bases left in between. This CDR3 is CASMWGQEQDTQYF. The CDR3, as DNA: TGTGCCAGCATGTGGGGACAAGAGCAAGATACGCAGTATTTT.

V and J are TRBV7-9 and TRBJ1-1; 8 bases agree with TRBD1. Germline V gives CDR1 SEHNR, CDR2 FQNEAQ (reference sequence). After removal of 3 bases from V and 3 bases from J, the junction contained 3 bases not matched to a gene. This CDR3 is built from 14 residues. CDR3 coding DNA: TGTGCCAGCAGCTTTGGGACAGGCTACACTGAAGCTTTCTTT. Encoded protein: CASSFGTGYTEAFF.

The genes are TRBV7-9 and TRBJ1-4; TRBD1 matches 8 bases. This CDR3 comprises 16 residues. Looked up from germline, CDR1 is SEHNR and CDR2 is FQNEAQ (reference sequence). After removal of 5 bases from V and 0 bases from J, the junction contained 5 bases not matched to a gene. The CDR3 here is CASSPGQGSTNEKLFF. DNA of the CDR3: TGTGCCAGCAGCCCCGGACAGGGATCAACTAATGAAAAACTGTTTTTT.